These 21 T cell receptor beta chains share one sample of origin, sequenced in a study of blood T cell repertoires in COVID-19. Sequencing used immunoSEQ multiplex PCR; TCRdb keeps in-frame clones, though not all of them. The sample includes approximately 170,000 clones, roughly 90% of them seen just once. Specimen: peripheral blood. The receptors originated from a man younger than 30 with COVID-19, enrolled during active disease.

V is TRBV29-1 and J is TRBJ1-5; a weak D match, TRBD1 (5 bases). Germline values: CDR1 SQVTM, CDR2 ANQGSEA. The CDR3 runs to 13 residues. Trimming took 6 bases from V and 2 from J, leaving 11 bases between them. The CDR3 spells CSVTGGGNQPQHF. Written as DNA, the CDR3 is TGCAGCGTCACAGGTGGAGGCAATCAGCCCCAGCATTTT.

This chain links TRBV13 with TRBJ2-1; TRBD1 agrees at 9 bases. The CDR3 is made up of 20 amino acids. The V segment lost 4 bases and the J segment 3 bases; nucleotides outside the gene matches: 19. Germline V gene sequence: CDR1 PRHDT, CDR2 FYEKMQ (reference sequence). CDR3 sequence: CASSSRDRDMEAGFYNEQFF. The CDR3, as DNA: TGTGCCAGCAGCTCCCGGGACAGGGATATGGAAGCGGGTTTCTACAATGAGCAGTTCTTC.

This clone was counted only a few times. This chain links TRBV7-2 with TRBJ1-4, with D maybe TRBD1 (5 bases). This CDR3 has 14 amino acids. Germline V gene sequence: CDR1 SGHTA, CDR2 FQGNSA. The V end was cut by 6 bases, the J end by 6 bases, with 14 bases between. CDR3 DNA: TGTGCCAGCAGTTCTAGGGGAGGAGATGAAAAACTGTTTTTT. Protein product: CASSSRGGDEKLFF.

The chain couples TRBV28 to TRBJ2-7, with 13 bases identical to TRBD2. Germline-derived CDR1 and CDR2 are MDHEN and SYDVKM. With 5 bases clipped from V and 3 bases from J, the junction kept 4 bases outside the gene matches. This CDR3 has 15 residues. CDR3 protein: CASSGLAGDYYEQYF. CDR3 nucleotide sequence: TGTGCCAGCAGTGGACTAGCGGGAGACTACTACGAGCAGTACTTC.

CDR3 sequence reads: CASSALDRGGHTEAFF. The CDR3 nucleotides read TGTGCCAGCAGCGCGCTAGACAGGGGAGGTCACACTGAAGCTTTCTTT. This chain connects TRBV9 to TRBJ1-1; 8 bases are shared with TRBD1. Germline V gene lookup returns CDR1 SGDLS and CDR2 YYNGEE. This CDR3 is built from 16 residues. Losses at the gene ends were 3 bases for V and 3 bases for J; bases not matched to a gene: 10.

A remark on this clone: The same CDR3 can be traced to other DNA sequences in this sample. This chain links TRBV9 with TRBJ1-5, with TRBD1 matching over 9 bases. The CDR3 sequence is 15 residues long. The germline V gene encodes CDR1 SGDLS and CDR2 YYNGEE. Losses at the gene ends were 0 bases for V and 4 bases for J; bases not matched to a gene: 2. In nucleotides, the CDR3 is TGTGCCAGCAGCGTAGGTGGGACAGGGAATCAGCCCCAGCATTTT. Protein sequence: CASSVGGTGNQPQHF. Variable domain in full (rest from reference TRBV9 and TRBJ1-5): DSGVTQTPKHLITATGQRVTLRCSPRSGDLSVYWYQQSLDQGLQFLIQYYNGEERAKGNILERFSAQQFPDLHSELNLSSLELGDSALYFCASSVGGTGNQPQHFGDGTRLSIL.

The rearrangement uses TRBV5-1 and TRBJ1-6; D gene ambiguous. The CDR3 length is 12 residues. V was pared by 2 bases and J by 10 bases, with 7 bases between. CDR1 is SGHRS and CDR2 is YFSETQ in the germline V gene. CDR3 residues: CASSLSGSPLHF. For the CDR3, the DNA is TGCGCCAGCAGCTTATCGGGGTCACCCCTCCACTTT.

Turning to this clone: The same CDR3 is also encoded by other DNA sequences in this sample. This chain joins TRBV24-1 and TRBJ2-1; TRBD2 matches at 12 bases. After removal of 3 bases from V and 2 bases from J, the junction contained 1 base not matched to a gene. This CDR3 is built from 16 residues. Germline CDR1 is KGHDR and CDR2 is SFDVKD. The CDR3 region is CATSDPSGRAYNEQFF. The CDR3 DNA sequence: TGTGCCACCAGTGATCCTAGCGGGAGGGCCTACAATGAGCAGTTCTTC.

This chain links TRBV28 with TRBJ1-3; D gene uncertain. The CDR3 length is 14 residues. Germline CDR1 reads MDHEN; CDR2 reads SYDVKM. V dropped 3 bases and J dropped 1 base, with 7 bases sitting between them. The CDR3 reads CASSFSHSGNTIYF. CDR3 in DNA: TGTGCCAGCAGTTTTAGCCATTCTGGAAACACCATATATTTT.

This chain connects TRBV5-1 to TRBJ2-3, with 7 bases aligning to TRBD1. Trimming removed 3 bases from V and 1 base from J; junction bases left unmatched: 2. The CDR3 has 14 amino acids. Germline values: CDR1 SGHRS, CDR2 YFSETQ. This CDR3 reads CASSWTGGTDTQYF. For the CDR3, the DNA is TGCGCCAGCAGCTGGACAGGCGGCACAGATACGCAGTATTTT.

This clone is a singleton in its sample. The V call is TRBV23-1, the J call TRBJ1-5; weak D call: TRBD1 (5 bases). TRBV23-1 falls under the ORF class, with uncertain function. The CDR3 loop spans 17 amino acids. Between the trimmed V and J ends, which lost 3 bases and 0 bases, there was a span of 15 bases. CDR3 DNA sequence: TGCGCCAGCAGTCATCGGACGGGGGGGGATAGCAATCAGCCCCAGCATTTT. Translated, it gives CASSHRTGGDSNQPQHF.

V usage is TRBV7-3 and J usage is TRBJ1-1; D is unclear. The CDR3 loop spans 13 amino acids. Trimming cost V 6 bases and J 0 bases, with 8 bases left between them. Germline CDR1 is SGHTA and CDR2 is FQGTGA. The chain's CDR3 is CASRASMNTEAFF. Written as DNA, the CDR3 is TGTGCCAGCAGGGCATCCATGAACACTGAAGCTTTCTTT.

The chain couples TRBV19 to TRBJ1-2; D gene ambiguous. Germline V gives CDR1 LNHDA, CDR2 SQIVND (reference sequence). V lost 3 bases and J lost 5, with 10 bases in between. The CDR3 loop spans 13 amino acids. The DNA for the CDR3 is TGTGCCAGTAGTATCGGTGGTTTTTATGGCTACACCTTC. Encoded protein: CASSIGGFYGYTF.

The sample holds one count of this clone. The chain joins TRBV27 to TRBJ1-1; 9 bases match TRBD1. Germline V gives CDR1 MNHEY, CDR2 SMNVEV (reference sequence). The CDR3 contains 16 residues. V lost 4 bases to trimming and J lost 0 bases; unmatched junction nucleotides: 6. The DNA of the CDR3 is TGTGCCAGCAGTTCGGGACAGGGAATCATGAACACTGAAGCTTTCTTT. Residues: CASSSGQGIMNTEAFF.

The chain carries TRBV24-1 and TRBJ2-1; the match to TRBD1 covers 8 bases. Germline values: CDR1 KGHDR, CDR2 SFDVKD. The CDR3 consists of 15 residues. Unmatched junction bases numbered 8, after V lost 3 bases and J lost 8 bases. The CDR3 nucleotides are TGTGCCACCAGTGATGACGGGACAGGTGGCGATGAGCAGTTCTTC. Its protein product is CATSDDGTGGDEQFF.

The chain carries TRBV5-6 and TRBJ2-1, with 11 bases aligning to TRBD2. Germline V gene sequence: CDR1 SGHDT, CDR2 YYEEEE. This CDR3 contains 15 residues. The J segment lost 2 bases and the V segment lost 4 bases, leaving 2 bases of the junction unmatched. CDR3 in DNA: TGTGCCAGCAGCCCGGGACTAGCGGCCTACAATGAGCAGTTCTTC. It is translated as CASSPGLAAYNEQFF. The whole variable domain, filled in from reference TRBV5-6 and TRBJ2-1, reads DAGVTQSPTHLIKTRGQQVTLRCSPKSGHDTVSWYQQALGQGPQFIFQYYEEEERQRGNFPDRFSGHQFPNYSSELNVNALLLGDSALYLCASSPGLAAYNEQFFGPGTRLTVL.

V and J are TRBV11-3 and TRBJ2-7; weak D call: TRBD1 (6 bases). This CDR3 comprises 14 residues. The germline V gene has CDR1 SGHNT and CDR2 YENEEA. V was pared by 5 bases and J by 5 bases, with 16 bases between. The CDR3 sequence: CASSPEGESDEQYF. CDR3 sequence (DNA): TGTGCCAGCAGCCCAGAGGGGGAATCGGACGAGCAGTACTTC.

The gene calls are TRBV6-5 and TRBJ2-2, with 7 bases lining up with TRBD2. The length of the CDR3 is 16 residues. The V and J ends lost 2 bases and 0 bases, in that order; junction bases with no gene match: 3. Germline CDR1 MNHEY, CDR2 SVGAGI. CDR3 DNA: TGTGCCAGCAGTTACCCGGGAGGATCGAACACCGGGGAGCTGTTTTTT. This translates into CASSYPGGSNTGELFF.

This clone was seen just once. The rearrangement joins TRBV7-8 to TRBJ1-6; 7 nucleotides agree with TRBD1. CDR3 length: 14 residues. V was pared by 2 bases and J by 9 bases, with 4 bases of the junction left unmatched. Germline loops: CDR1 SGHVS, CDR2 FQNEAQ. The CDR3 bases are TGTGCCAGCAGCTTATACGGACAGGTTTCACCCCTCCACTTT. Amino acid sequence: CASSLYGQVSPLHF.

Points on this clone: The junction does not match germline at one end; this may be a read error. The V call is TRBV5-5, the J call TRBJ2-7; tentatively, D is TRBD2 (6 bases). The CDR3 has 15 residues. CDR1 SGHKS and CDR2 YYEKEE come from the germline V gene (reference sequence). CDR3 sequence: CASSLASDYSYEQYF. DNA for the CDR3: TGTGCCAGCAGTTTGGCTAGCGATTACTCCTACGAGCAGTACTTC.

In its sample, this clone was seen a few times. The V and J genes are TRBV28 and TRBJ2-7, with 8 nucleotides matching TRBD1. With 5 bases clipped from V and 2 bases from J, the junction kept 8 bases outside the gene matches. This CDR3 has 15 residues. Germline lookup yields CDR1 MDHEN and CDR2 SYDVKM. DNA of the CDR3: TGTGCCAGCAGTACACGGACAGGGTGGGCCTACGAGCAGTACTTC. Its protein is CASSTRTGWAYEQYF.